The subject of this entry is one T cell receptor (beta chain). Participants' reported clinical history set cohort assignment. The CDR3 is made up of 15 amino acids. V lost 0 bases to trimming and J lost 2 bases; unmatched junction nucleotides: 2. In germline, CDR1 is SGDLS, CDR2 YYNGEE. This entry belongs to a study of blood T cell repertoires in COVID-19. About the study: PBMCs, B-cell-depleted T cells, or T cells were the source of the cDNA or gDNA that made up the material.

Original processing methods: Counts of nucleated cells, estimated from reference gene primer amplification, were obtained. The repertoire was sequenced with immunoSEQ multiplex PCR; TCRdb's copy has only in-frame clones and lacks some. D and trimming were read from the DNA, whereas the V and J calls and clone size are those reported in that table. The sample carries about 360,000 clones, around 87% recorded once. Sequencing was carried out using PBMCs or T cells enriched from blood (not recorded which). This clonotype was obtained from a man aged 40-49 years in a cohort exposed to, infected with or recovered from COVID-19 (not recorded which). This chain uses TRBV9 with TRBJ2-3; TRBD2 matches at 8 bases. CDR3 region: CASSVAAGVTDTQYF. CDR3 coding DNA: TGTGCCAGCAGCGTAGCAGCGGGAGTCACAGATACGCAGTATTTT. The full variable domain, rest sourced from reference TRBV9 and TRBJ2-3, is DSGVTQTPKHLITATGQRVTLRCSPRSGDLSVYWYQQSLDQGLQFLIQYYNGEERAKGNILERFSAQQFPDLHSELNLSSLELGDSALYFCASSVAAGVTDTQYFGPGTRLTVL.